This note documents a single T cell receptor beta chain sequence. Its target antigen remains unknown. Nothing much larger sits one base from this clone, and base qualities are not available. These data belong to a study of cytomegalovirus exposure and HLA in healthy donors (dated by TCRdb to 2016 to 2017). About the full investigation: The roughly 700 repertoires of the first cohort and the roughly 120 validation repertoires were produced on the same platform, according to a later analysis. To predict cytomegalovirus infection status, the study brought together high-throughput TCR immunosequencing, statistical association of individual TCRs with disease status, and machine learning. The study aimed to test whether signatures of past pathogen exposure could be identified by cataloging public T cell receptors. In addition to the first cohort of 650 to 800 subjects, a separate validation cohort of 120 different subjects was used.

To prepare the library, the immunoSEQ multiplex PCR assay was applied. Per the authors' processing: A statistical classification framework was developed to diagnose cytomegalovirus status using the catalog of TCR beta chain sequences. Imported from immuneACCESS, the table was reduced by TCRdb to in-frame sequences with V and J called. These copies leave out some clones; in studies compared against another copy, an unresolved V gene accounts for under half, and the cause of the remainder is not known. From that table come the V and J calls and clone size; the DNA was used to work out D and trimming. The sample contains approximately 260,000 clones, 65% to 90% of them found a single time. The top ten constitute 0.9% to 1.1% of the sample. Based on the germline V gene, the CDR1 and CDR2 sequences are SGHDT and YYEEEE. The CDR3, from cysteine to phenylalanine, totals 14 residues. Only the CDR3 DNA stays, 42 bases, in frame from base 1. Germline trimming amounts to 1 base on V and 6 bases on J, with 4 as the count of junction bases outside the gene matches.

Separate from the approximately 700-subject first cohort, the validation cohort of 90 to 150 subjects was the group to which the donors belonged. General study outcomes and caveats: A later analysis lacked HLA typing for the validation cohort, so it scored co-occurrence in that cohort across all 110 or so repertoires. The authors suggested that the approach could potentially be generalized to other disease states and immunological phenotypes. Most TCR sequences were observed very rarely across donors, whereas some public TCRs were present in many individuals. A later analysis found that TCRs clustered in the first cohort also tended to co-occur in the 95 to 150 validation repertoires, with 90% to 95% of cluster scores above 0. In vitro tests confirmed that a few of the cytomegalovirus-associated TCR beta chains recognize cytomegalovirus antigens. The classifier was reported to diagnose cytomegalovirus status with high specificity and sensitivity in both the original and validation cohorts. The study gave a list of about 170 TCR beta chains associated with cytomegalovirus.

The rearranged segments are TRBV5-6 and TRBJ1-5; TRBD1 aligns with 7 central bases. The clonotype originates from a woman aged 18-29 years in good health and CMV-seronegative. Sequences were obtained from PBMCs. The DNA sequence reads TGTGCCAGCAGCTTGTCAGGGGGTAGTCAGCCCCAGCATTTT. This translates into CASSLSGGSQPQHF.